The 10 T cell receptor beta chains below all came from one sample that was sequenced in a study of T cells after yellow fever vaccination. TCRdb fed the 5' RACE reads into MiXCR, producing one record per CDR3 protein. The table includes some 290,000 distinct CDR3 sequences, around 10% detected once. This specimen was CD4+ T cells sorted from PBMCs, taken 45 days after the yellow fever booster vaccination. The receptors here all came from a man in his late teens or twenties who received the YFV17D yellow fever vaccine.

The chain links TRBV28 to TRBJ2-5, with D hard to call. Trimming cost V 3 bases and J 2 bases, with 10 bases left between them. Germline V lookup: CDR1 MDHEN, CDR2 SYDVKM. The length of the CDR3 is 14 residues. DNA for the CDR3: TGTGCCAGCAGTTTGTACCAGAGACAAGAGACCCAGTACTTC. The encoded protein is CASSLYQRQETQYF.

The chain uses TRBV4-3 and TRBJ2-7, with 9 nucleotides matching TRBD1. Germline V CDR1 and CDR2: LGHNA, YSLEER. The junction had 8 bases not matched to a gene; V was cut back by 0 bases and J by 2 bases. The CDR3 has 17 residues. In DNA form, the CDR3 reads TGCGCCAGCAGCCAAGATCCACCGACAGGGGGAACCTACGAGCAGTACGTC. It specifies CASSQDPPTGGTYEQYV.

In its sample, this clonotype was seen many times. The V gene is TRBV7-3, the J gene TRBJ2-5, with TRBD2 matching over 8 bases. CDR3 length: 15 amino acids. The germline gives CDR1 SGHTA, CDR2 FQGTGA. The ends lost 4 bases at V and 5 bases at J; junction bases unmatched: 9. The CDR3 sequence: CASSSQSGGLETQYF. CDR3 coding DNA: TGTGCCAGCAGCTCCCAATCGGGGGGGCTGGAGACCCAGTACTTC.

At least ten counts were recorded for this clonotype. This chain joins TRBV5-1 and TRBJ2-1, with TRBD2 as a possible D gene (5 bases). There are 17 residues in the CDR3. Per the germline V gene, CDR1 is SGHRS and CDR2 is YFSETQ. Trimming pared 3 bases from V and 5 bases from J, leaving 21 bases between. In DNA form, the CDR3 reads TGCGCCAGCAGCTCCTACGGCTTACCGGGATACCACAATGAGCAGTTCTTC. This encodes CASSSYGLPGYHNEQFF.

The gene calls are TRBV7-6 and TRBJ2-6; D remains unclear. The V gene's germline CDR1 is SGHVS and CDR2 FNYEAQ. The CDR3 consists of 15 residues. Trimming took off 7 bases at V and 1 base at J, with 11 bases between the two ends. The CDR3 DNA sequence: TGTGCCAGCACTGGTTTCCTTTCTGGGGCCAACGTCCTGACTTTC. The encoded protein is CASTGFLSGANVLTF.

This clonotype has ten or more counts. The V and J genes are TRBV27 and TRBJ1-6; perhaps TRBD1 as D (5 bases). CDR1 MNHEY and CDR2 SMNVEV come from the germline V gene (reference sequence). V was trimmed by 6 bases and J by 0 bases, leaving 15 bases between them. The CDR3 contains 17 residues. DNA for the CDR3: TGTGCCAGCAGGACAGCTGCAGCCGGCTCCTATAATTCACCCCTCCACTTT. Translated, it gives CASRTAAAGSYNSPLHF.

By frequency in the sample, this clonotype is medium-sized (0.01 to 0.1%). The CDR3 bases are TGTGCCAGCAGCGCCGGGAGGGTCGAATCCTACAATGAGCAGTTCTTC. Protein product: CASSAGRVESYNEQFF. The chain couples TRBV7-2 to TRBJ2-1; 8 bases fit TRBD2. Germline values: CDR1 SGHTA, CDR2 FQGNSA. V gave up 5 bases and J gave up 1 base; unmatched junction bases: 7. There are 16 residues in the CDR3.

This clonotype came up a few times. The chain joins TRBV15 to TRBJ2-3; D perhaps matches TRBD1 (6 bases). V was clipped by 1 base and J by 4 bases, with 12 bases between them. The CDR3 consists of 15 residues. The germline V gene has CDR1 LNHNV and CDR2 YYDKDF (reference sequence). The CDR3 bases are TGTGCCACCAGCAGAGTGGGGGCGAGGGCAGATACGCAGTATTTT. As protein: CATSRVGARADTQYF.

This clonotype has at least ten counts. This rearrangement joins TRBV7-9 to TRBJ1-6; 7 bases line up with TRBD1. Per germline, CDR1 SEHNR and CDR2 FQNEAQ (reference sequence). The J segment lost 4 bases and the V segment lost 1 base, leaving 4 bases of the junction unmatched. The CDR3 is made up of 16 amino acids. CDR3 in amino acids: CASSLGTGAYNSPLHF. CDR3 DNA: TGTGCCAGCAGCTTAGGGACAGGTGCTTATAATTCACCCCTCCACTTT.

The chain joins TRBV12-3 or TRBV12-4 to TRBJ2-1; D might be TRBD2 (5 bases). CDR3 length equals 14 residues. V lost 4 bases and J 5 bases, leaving 12 bases between the germline ends. CDR3 loop: CASSSGLPNNEQFF. CDR3 coding DNA: TGTGCCAGCAGTTCCGGACTGCCGAACAATGAGCAGTTCTTC.